This T cell receptor (beta chain) was sequenced for a study of glioma-infiltrating T cells after dendritic cell vaccination. Study overall: Treatment, given 2003 to 2012, was autologous tumor lysate-pulsed dendritic cell vaccination.

Study results and caveats: The cohort had few patients with full blood and tumor sets. Estimated pretreatment TIL content predicted outcome after dendritic cell vaccination.

Comments on this clone: Antigen unknown.

Up to 2 ug genomic DNA was used for TCRB CDR3 amplification. This table comes from immunoSEQ multiplex PCR, and its TCRdb copy is limited to in-frame clones, with some not included. In the table there are some 70,000 clones, approximately 80% of which are singletons. The CDR3 length is 18 residues. The ends lost 0 bases at V and 1 base at J; junction bases unmatched: 11. CDR1 and CDR2 (germline): SGDLS, YYNGEE. The material was blood, obtained before dendritic cell vaccination. The V gene is TRBV9, the J gene TRBJ1-1; 8 bases fit TRBD1. This sequence was found in a human donor with glioblastoma. CDR3 nucleotide sequence: TGTGCCAGCAGCGTAGCAGGGGGCCAGGCCCTAGGGAACACTGAAGCTTTCTTT. Its protein product is CASSVAGGQALGNTEAFF.